These 17 T cell receptor beta chains were all obtained from the same sample, sequenced in a study of T cell changes during pregnancy in multiple sclerosis. TCRdb's table, derived via immunoSEQ multiplex PCR, lists solely in-frame clones and lacks some. The sample has 30,000 to 50,000 clones; approximately 94% are singletons. Specimen: CD4+ T cells from peripheral blood mononuclear cells, collected after pregnancy. These receptors originate from a female donor with multiple sclerosis, enrolled in a pregnancy study.

The V and J genes are TRBV6-1 and TRBJ2-3; D is possibly TRBD1 (7 bases). The CDR3 consists of 20 residues. The V end was cut by 2 bases, the J end by 4 bases, with 28 bases between. CDR1 MNHNS and CDR2 SASEGT come from the germline V gene. CDR3 sequence: CASSESIRGALSFRADTQYF. The DNA for the CDR3 is TGTGCCAGCAGTGAATCTATCAGGGGGGCCCTGAGCTTTCGAGCAGATACGCAGTATTTT.

The chain uses TRBV9 and TRBJ2-7; D may be TRBD2 (6 bases). Germline assignment: CDR1 SGDLS and CDR2 YYNGEE. Trimming removed 4 bases from V and 6 bases from J, with 20 bases in between. The CDR3 consists of 15 residues. CDR3 sequence reads: CASSPQLAPSPEQYF. CDR3 nucleotides: TGTGCCAGCAGCCCCCAGCTAGCGCCCTCTCCCGAGCAGTACTTC.

This clone was recorded a few times. The chain recombines TRBV5-4 with TRBJ2-3, with TRBD1 matching over 7 bases. V gave up 5 bases and J gave up 12 bases; unmatched junction bases: 12. The CDR3 has 13 amino acids. CDR1 is SGHNT and CDR2 is YYREEE in the germline V gene (reference sequence). The CDR3 protein is CASSPDRVGSQYF. As DNA, the CDR3 is TGTGCCAGCAGTCCAGACAGGGTAGGCTCACAGTATTTT.

The gene calls are TRBV18 and TRBJ2-1; no clear D gene. V was cut by 1 base and J by 1 base, with 11 bases left in between. The CDR3 totals 16 residues. Germline V lookup: CDR1 KGHSH, CDR2 LQKENI. The CDR3 DNA reads as TGTGCCAGCTCACCACTGATGGGCCCTTCCTACAATGAGCAGTTCTTC. Amino acids: CASSPLMGPSYNEQFF.

The chain links TRBV15 to TRBJ2-7; 7 bases line up with TRBD2. There are 12 residues in the CDR3. The germline V gene has CDR1 LNHNV and CDR2 YYDKDF (reference sequence). J was trimmed by 9 bases and V by 6 bases; bases with no gene match: 8. The CDR3 here is CATSPGGNRQYF. CDR3 nucleotides: TGTGCCACCAGTCCGGGGGGTAATCGGCAGTACTTC. Combining the CDR3 with reference TRBV15 and TRBJ2-7 gives the whole variable domain DAMVIQNPRYQVTQFGKPVTLSCSQTLNHNVMYWYQQKSSQAPKLLFHYYDKDFNNEADTPDNFQSRRPNTSFCFLDIRSPGLGDTAMYLCATSPGGNRQYFGPGTRLTVT.

In nucleotides, the CDR3 is TGTGCCAGCAGCGTTACAGGGTCTGGGGCCAACGTCCTGACTTTC. Its translation: CASSVTGSGANVLTF. This chain uses TRBV5-4 with TRBJ2-6; D may be TRBD1 (6 bases). This CDR3 is built from 15 residues. CDR1 SGHNT and CDR2 YYREEE come from the germline V gene (reference sequence). Between the trimmed V and J ends, which lost 4 bases and 1 base, there was a span of 9 bases.

This clone has just one count. The V and J genes are TRBV10-3 and TRBJ1-5; D is ambiguous. This CDR3 comprises 13 residues. With 0 bases removed from V and 6 bases from J, the gap between germline ends came to 6 bases. CDR1 and CDR2 from the germline V gene are ENHRY and SYGVKD. The CDR3 bases are TGTGCCATCAGTGAGTCGGCTTTTCAGCCCCAGCATTTT. Translating gives CAISESAFQPQHF.

The gene calls are TRBV7-8 and TRBJ2-4; D might be TRBD1 (6 bases). Trimming took off 5 bases at V and 8 bases at J, with 16 bases between the two ends. CDR3 length: 14 residues. CDR1 is SGHVS and CDR2 is FQNEAQ in the germline V gene. The CDR3, as DNA: TGTGCCAGCAGCCTAAGACAGGAGAGGGACATTCAGTACTTC. This codes for CASSLRQERDIQYF. The full variable domain, its missing parts supplied by reference TRBV7-8 and TRBJ2-4, is GAGVSQSPRYKVAKRGQDVALRCDPISGHVSLFWYQQALGQGPEFLTYFQNEAQLDKSGLPSDRFFAERPEGSVSTLKIQRTQQEDSAVYLCASSLRQERDIQYFGAGTRLSVL.

This sequence joins TRBV7-9 and TRBJ2-6; TRBD1 matches 8 bases. Per germline, CDR1 SEHNR and CDR2 FQNEAQ (reference sequence). CDR3 length equals 16 residues. The trim removed 4 bases at V and 3 bases at J, leaving 5 bases unmatched. CDR3 nucleotide sequence: TGTGCCAGCAGCTACTACAGGGGGAATGGGGCCAACGTCCTGACTTTC. It is translated as CASSYYRGNGANVLTF.

The chain carries TRBV19 and TRBJ2-5, with 9 bases that match TRBD2. Per the germline V gene, CDR1 is LNHDA and CDR2 is SQIVND (reference sequence). V gave up 3 bases and J gave up 6 bases; unmatched junction bases: 11. The CDR3 sequence is 16 residues long. DNA of the CDR3: TGTGCCAGTAGTATTGTAGGGACTAGCTCTCGTCAGACCCAGTACTTC. It specifies CASSIVGTSSRQTQYF.

V and J are TRBV4-1 and TRBJ2-1; a possible D gene is TRBD2 (5 bases). CDR1 is MGHRA and CDR2 is YSYEKL in the germline V gene. The germline V and J ends were trimmed by 1 base and 3 bases, with 10 bases remaining between them. This CDR3 spans 15 amino acids. In nucleotides, the CDR3 is TGCGCCAGCAGCCAAGTCTCGGGGAGCTACAATGAGCAGTTCTTC. The encoded protein is CASSQVSGSYNEQFF.

This sequence joins TRBV2 and TRBJ1-5, with D possibly TRBD1 on 5 matching bases. Germline assignment: CDR1 SNHLY and CDR2 FYNNEI. V lost 1 base to trimming and J lost 1 base, with 8 bases between them. This CDR3 has 15 amino acids. CDR3 region: CASSEGGLSNQPQHF. The CDR3 DNA reads as TGTGCCAGCAGTGAAGGGGGCTTGAGCAATCAGCCCCAGCATTTT. The whole variable domain, filled in from reference TRBV2 and TRBJ1-5, reads EPEVTQTPSHQVTQMGQEVILRCVPISNHLYFYWYRQILGQKVEFLVSFYNNEISEKSEIFDDQFSVERPDGSNFTLKIRSTKLEDSAMYFCASSEGGLSNQPQHFGDGTRLSIL.

This chain uses TRBV6-1 with TRBJ2-1; unclear D gene. Germline values: CDR1 MNHNS, CDR2 SASEGT. This CDR3 is 14 amino acids long. Between the trimmed V and J ends, which lost 6 bases and 6 bases, there was a span of 15 bases. CDR3 in DNA: TGTGCCAGCAGGATTGATGGGCAGGTCAATGAGCAGTTCTTC. Translating it yields CASRIDGQVNEQFF.

The chain uses TRBV7-9 and TRBJ2-2; TRBD2 might be the D (5 bases). Between the trimmed V and J ends, which lost 5 bases and 4 bases, there was a span of 14 bases. Per the germline V gene, CDR1 is SEHNR and CDR2 is FQNEAQ (reference sequence). The CDR3 runs 15 residues. The chain's CDR3 is CASSRLSTSTGELFF. The CDR3 DNA sequence: TGTGCCAGCAGCCGACTATCTACGAGCACCGGGGAGCTGTTTTTT.

The V call is TRBV5-1, the J call TRBJ2-2, with no clear D. Trimming stripped 0 bases from V and 0 bases from J, with 6 bases between. The germline V gene has CDR1 SGHRS and CDR2 YFSETQ. The CDR3 has 15 residues. The CDR3 sequence is CASSLESANTGELFF. CDR3 DNA sequence: TGCGCCAGCAGCTTGGAGTCGGCGAACACCGGGGAGCTGTTTTTT.

The CDR3 is CASSARLAGGSDTQYF. The CDR3 nucleotides read TGTGCCAGCAGCGCCCGACTAGCGGGGGGGTCGGATACGCAGTATTTT. The chain employs TRBV7-2 and TRBJ2-3; 14 bases are a match to TRBD2. The CDR3 contains 16 residues. Germline-derived CDR1 and CDR2 are SGHTA and FQGNSA. The V gene end was trimmed by 5 bases and the J gene end by 6 bases; junction bases not matched to a gene: 7.

The rearrangement uses TRBV6-5 and TRBJ2-7; D is perhaps TRBD1 (6 bases). This CDR3 comprises 14 residues. V dropped 8 bases and J dropped 2 bases, with 16 bases sitting between them. The germline V gene encodes CDR1 MNHEY and CDR2 SVGAGI. CDR3 DNA sequence: TGTGCCAGCCGCCGGACAGTCTCCACCTACGAGCAGTACTTC. Its translation: CASRRTVSTYEQYF.